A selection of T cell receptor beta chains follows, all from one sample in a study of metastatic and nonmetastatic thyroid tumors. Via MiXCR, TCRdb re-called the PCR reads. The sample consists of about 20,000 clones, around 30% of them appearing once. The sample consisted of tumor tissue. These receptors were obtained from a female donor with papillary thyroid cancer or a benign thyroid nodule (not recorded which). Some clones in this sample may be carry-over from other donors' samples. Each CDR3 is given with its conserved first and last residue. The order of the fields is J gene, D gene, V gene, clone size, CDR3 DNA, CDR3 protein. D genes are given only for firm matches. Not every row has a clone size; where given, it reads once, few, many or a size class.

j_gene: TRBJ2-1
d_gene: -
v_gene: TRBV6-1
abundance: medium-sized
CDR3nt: TGTGCCAGCAGTGGGGGGCCGACTGGGAGGAATGAGCAGTTCTTC
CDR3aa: CASSGGPTGRNEQFF

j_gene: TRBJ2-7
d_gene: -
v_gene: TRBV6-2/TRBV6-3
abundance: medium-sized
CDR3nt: TGTGCCAGCAGAGGGACAGCGGGAACCTACGAGCAGTACTTC
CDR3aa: CASRGTAGTYEQYF

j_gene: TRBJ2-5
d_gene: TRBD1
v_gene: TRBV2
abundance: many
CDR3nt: TGTGCCAGCAGTGTGACAGGGATGGGGGAGACCCAGTACTTC
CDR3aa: CASSVTGMGETQYF

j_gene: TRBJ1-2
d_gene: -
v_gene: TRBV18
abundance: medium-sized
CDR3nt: TGTGCCAGCTCACCTGGGGGGTTTGGCTACACCTTC
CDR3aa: CASSPGGFGYTF

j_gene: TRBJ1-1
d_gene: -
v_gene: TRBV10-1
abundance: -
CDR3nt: TGCGCCAGCAGTGAGGGGAGCACTGAAGCTTTCTTT
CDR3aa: CASSEGSTEAFF

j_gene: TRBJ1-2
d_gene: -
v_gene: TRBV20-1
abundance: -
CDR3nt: TGCAGTGCCCCTCGACAGTTTGTCGCCAACTATGGCTACACCTTC
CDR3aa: CSAPRQFVANYGYTF

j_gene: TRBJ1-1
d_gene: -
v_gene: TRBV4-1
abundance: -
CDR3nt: TGCGCCAGCAGCCAAGATCCTCGGGGTTCGAACACTGAAGCTTTCTTT
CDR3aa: CASSQDPRGSNTEAFF

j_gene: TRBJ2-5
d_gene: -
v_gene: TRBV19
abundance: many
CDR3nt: TGTGCCAGTAGTATGGAGGACAGCCAAGAGACCCAGTACTTC
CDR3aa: CASSMEDSQETQYF

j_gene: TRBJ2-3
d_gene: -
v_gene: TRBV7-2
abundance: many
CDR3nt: TGTGCCAGCAGCTTAGGACTACCTAGCACAGATACGCAGTATTTT
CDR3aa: CASSLGLPSTDTQYF

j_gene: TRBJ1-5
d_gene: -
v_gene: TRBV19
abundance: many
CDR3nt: TGTGCCAGCAAGAAGAACGGGGGGCAAAGCAATCAGCCCCAGCATTTT
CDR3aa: CASKKNGGQSNQPQHF

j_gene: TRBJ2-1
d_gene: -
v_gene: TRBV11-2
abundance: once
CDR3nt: TGTGCCAGCAGCTTAGATCGGGGTTACAATGAGCAGTTCTTC
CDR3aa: CASSLDRGYNEQFF

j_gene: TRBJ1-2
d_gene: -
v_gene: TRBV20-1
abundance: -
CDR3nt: TGCAGTGCTAGATCTGAGGGACGGGGAGGCTACACCTTC
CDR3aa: CSARSEGRGGYTF

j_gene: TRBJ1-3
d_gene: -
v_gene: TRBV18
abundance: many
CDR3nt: TGTGCCAGCTCACCCCAACTTCTCCGGGGAGCTGGAAACACCATATATTTT
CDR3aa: CASSPQLLRGAGNTIYF

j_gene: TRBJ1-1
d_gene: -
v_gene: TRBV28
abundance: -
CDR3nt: TGTGCCAGCAGCCTACTTGGGACACCAAAGCGGGAAGCTTTCTTT
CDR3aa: CASSLLGTPKREAFF

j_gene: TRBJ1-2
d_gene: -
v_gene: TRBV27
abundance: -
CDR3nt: TGTGCCAGCAGTCCCTTGGTGACATGCTTCTATGGCTACACCTTC
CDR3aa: CASSPLVTCFYGYTF

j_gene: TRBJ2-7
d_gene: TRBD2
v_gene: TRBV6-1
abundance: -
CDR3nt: TGTGCCAGCAATGGACTAGCGGGATTCTACGAGCAGTACTTC
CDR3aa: CASNGLAGFYEQYF

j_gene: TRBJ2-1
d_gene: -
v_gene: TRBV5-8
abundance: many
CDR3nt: TGTGCCAGCGGCGGAGGGAGCTCCTACAATGAGCAGTTCTTC
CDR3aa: CASGGGSSYNEQFF

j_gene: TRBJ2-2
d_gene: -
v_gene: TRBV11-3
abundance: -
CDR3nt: TGTGCCAGCAGCTTACAGAACACCGGGGAGCTGTTTTTT
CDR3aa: CASSLQNTGELFF

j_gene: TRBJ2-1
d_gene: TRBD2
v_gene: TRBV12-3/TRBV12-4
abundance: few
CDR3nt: TGTGCCAGCTCGGGCGGGAGTTCGGGTGAGCAGTTCTTC
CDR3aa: CASSGGSSGEQFF

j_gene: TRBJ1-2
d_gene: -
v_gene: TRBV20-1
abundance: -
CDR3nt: TGCAGTGCTGGGTTGGGTGGGCAGGGTGGTGGCTACACCTTC
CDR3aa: CSAGLGGQGGGYTF

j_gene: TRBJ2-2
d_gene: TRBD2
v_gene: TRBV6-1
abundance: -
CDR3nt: TGTGCCAGCAGTGAGACTAGCGTTGTGGTACCCGGGGAGCTATTTTTT
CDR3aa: CASSETSVVVPGELFF

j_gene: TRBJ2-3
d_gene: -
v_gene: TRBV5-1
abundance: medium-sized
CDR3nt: TGCGCCAGCAGGTTCTCCATTTCCCTAGCGTCGATTAGCACAGATACGCAGTATTTT
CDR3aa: CASRFSISLASISTDTQYF

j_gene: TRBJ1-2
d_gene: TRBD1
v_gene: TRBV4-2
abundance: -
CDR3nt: TGTGCCAGCAGCGGGACAGGGGCTTCGCGCATGGGCTATGGCTACACCTTC
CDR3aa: CASSGTGASRMGYGYTF

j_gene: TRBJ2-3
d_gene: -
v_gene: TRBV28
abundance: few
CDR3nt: TGTGCCAGCAGTTTCCCCCAGAGCACAGATACGCAGTATTTT
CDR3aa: CASSFPQSTDTQYF

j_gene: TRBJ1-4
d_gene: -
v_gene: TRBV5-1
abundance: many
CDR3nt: TGCGCCAGCAGCTGGACAGACTTTAATGAAAAACTGTTTTTT
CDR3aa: CASSWTDFNEKLFF

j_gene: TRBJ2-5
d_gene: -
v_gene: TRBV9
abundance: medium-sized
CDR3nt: TGTGCCAGCAGCGTAGTTAACAGCCCCGGGACCCAGTACTTC
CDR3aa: CASSVVNSPGTQYF

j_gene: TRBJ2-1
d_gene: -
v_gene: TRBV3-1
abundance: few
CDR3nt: TGTGCCAGCAGCCGGGGCCCGGCCCATTACAATGAGCAGTTCTTC
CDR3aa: CASSRGPAHYNEQFF

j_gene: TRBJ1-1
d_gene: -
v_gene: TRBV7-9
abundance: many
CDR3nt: TGTGCCAGCAGCTTAGGACTGGAGGGTGGATTAGAAGCTTTCTTT
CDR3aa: CASSLGLEGGLEAFF